This TCR beta chain was sequenced in a study of blood T cell repertoires in COVID-19. On the study more broadly: Specimens from acute and convalescent COVID-19 originated in the United States, Italy and Spain. PBMCs, B-cell-depleted T cells, or T cells were the source of the cDNA or gDNA that made up the material.

CDR1 and CDR2 (germline): ENHRY, SYGVKD. V was clipped by 0 bases and J by 4 bases; unmatched bases: 1. This CDR3 has 14 residues. Original methodology: Estimated nucleated cell counts came from reference gene primer amplification. Generated by immunoSEQ multiplex PCR, the TCRdb table keeps only in-frame clones and is missing some. The V and J calls and clone size were taken over from that table, and D and trimming were inferred from the DNA. The table has approximately 200,000 clones, 70% to 90% seen once. This sequence was found in a woman aged 30 to 39 with active or convalescent COVID-19. Sequenced: peripheral blood. This chain connects TRBV10-3 to TRBJ2-3, with 7 bases lining up with TRBD1. The CDR3 sequence: CAISESTGPDTQYF. The DNA for the CDR3 is TGTGCCATCAGTGAGTCGACAGGGCCAGATACGCAGTATTTT.